The T cell receptor (beta chain) under discussion was sequenced for a study of OX40 agonist ivuxolimab in advanced cancers. At the level of the study: Males comprised approximately 81% of the group, whose mean age was approximately 60 years (range 23 to 79).

Comment on this clone: Its target is not known.

This table comes from immunoSEQ multiplex PCR, and its TCRdb copy is limited to in-frame clones, with some not included. This table holds some 51,000 clones, approximately 84% found once. Study results and limitations: At 0.1 to 3.0 mg/kg, CD4+ and CD8+ blood T cells expanded clonally by week 6.

Samples were taken at baseline and on day 1 of cycles 4 and 7. The CDR3 runs 17 residues. Germline lookup yields CDR1 SGHRS and CDR2 YFSETQ. Unmatched junction bases numbered 12, after V lost 4 bases and J lost 2 bases. The receptor was derived from an adult with an advanced solid tumor such as melanoma, head and neck, liver or kidney cancer. Sequencing was performed on CD4+ or CD8+ T cells sorted from blood, taken in a trial of the OX40 agonist ivuxolimab. This chain joins TRBV5-1 and TRBJ2-7, with TRBD2 matching over 10 bases. The CDR3 loop is CASSTGLADLGAYEQYF. The CDR3 DNA follows: TGCGCCAGCAGCACCGGACTAGCGGACTTAGGTGCCTACGAGCAGTACTTC.